This T cell receptor beta chain came from a study of patients and donors after allogeneic stem cell transplantation. The CDR3 sequence is 13 residues long. CDR1 and CDR2 from the germline V gene are DFQATT and SNEGSKA (reference sequence). With V trimmed by 3 bases and J by 4 bases, 4 bases remained unmatched. TCRdb recomputed calls from the RT-PCR reads with MiXCR, one row per CDR3 protein. The data contain tens of thousands of distinct CDR3 sequences, roughly 52% of them seen just once; the ten biggest clones take up 61%. This chain links TRBV20-1 with TRBJ1-2; 8 nucleotides match TRBD1. The sequencing input was blood, either unsorted or a sorted T cell fraction (not recorded which). The sequence was obtained from a human donor who was either an allogeneic HSCT recipient or a stem cell or donor lymphocyte infusion donor (not recorded which). It is not recorded whose cells these are; they may come from a transplant donor. The CDR3 loop is CSARTGASYGYTF. CDR3 in DNA: TGCAGTGCTAGGACAGGGGCCAGCTATGGCTACACCTTC.